These 16 T cell receptor beta chains share one sample of origin, sequenced in a study of cytomegalovirus exposure and HLA in healthy donors. 13 Jbeta primers and 60 Vbeta primers were used for the PCR. TCRdb keeps only in-frame clones here, not all; method: immunoSEQ multiplex PCR. The data show approximately 100,000 clones, over 70% seen once. The sample taken for sequencing was PBMCs. Every receptor here comes from a man aged 50 to 60 in good health and CMV-seropositive.

The chain has TRBV2 and TRBJ2-7; 7 positions match TRBD1. There are 13 residues in the CDR3. Germline CDR1 SNHLY, CDR2 FYNNEI. Unmatched junction bases numbered 7, after V lost 8 bases and J lost 3 bases. The CDR3 DNA reads as TGTGCCAGCCAGGGGGTGGGGCACTACGAGCAGTACTTC. As protein: CASQGVGHYEQYF.

V gene TRBV2 combines with J gene TRBJ2-5; maybe TRBD1 (5 bases). Near its end, the DNA agrees better with TRBJ2-7, so the J call may be wrong. The CDR3 covers 12 residues. From germline, CDR1 is SNHLY and CDR2 FYNNEI. DNA for the CDR3: TGTGCCAGCAGTATATGGGGCGACGAGCAGTACTTC. It is translated as CASSIWGDEQYF.

CDR3 DNA sequence: TGTGCCAGCAGCCAAACAGGGGGGATGAACACTGAAGCTTTCTTT. Protein product: CASSQTGGMNTEAFF. V gene TRBV7-3 combines with J gene TRBJ1-1; 8 bases are shared with TRBD1. The germline V gene has CDR1 SGHTA and CDR2 FQGTGA. This CDR3 comprises 15 residues. V was pared by 5 bases and J by 0 bases, with 5 bases of the junction left unmatched.

The chain recombines TRBV7-9 with TRBJ1-1; D is unclear. V was trimmed by 3 bases and J by 5 bases, leaving 7 bases between them. This CDR3 has 12 residues. CDR1 and CDR2 (germline): SEHNR, FQNEAQ (reference sequence). CDR3 coding DNA: TGTGCCAGCAGCTTCGCCGGGACTGAAGCTTTCTTT. Translating gives CASSFAGTEAFF. The whole variable domain, remainder taken from reference TRBV7-9 and TRBJ1-1, is DTGVSQNPRHKITKRGQNVTFRCDPISEHNRLYWYRQTLGQGPEFLTYFQNEAQLEKSRLLSDRFSAERPKGSFSTLEIQRTEQGDSAMYLCASSFAGTEAFFGQGTRLTVV.

A few counts support this clone. J is TRBJ2-3 and V is TRBV19; 8 bases are shared with TRBD1. Germline loops: CDR1 LNHDA, CDR2 SQIVND (reference sequence). This CDR3 comprises 14 residues. The V and J ends lost 5 bases and 1 base, in that order; junction bases with no gene match: 2. Here the CDR3 reads CASSSGGGTDTQYF. For the CDR3, the DNA is TGTGCCAGTAGTTCAGGGGGCGGCACAGATACGCAGTATTTT.

V and J are TRBV19 and TRBJ2-1; 8 bases map to TRBD2. The CDR3 is made up of 15 amino acids. After removal of 1 base from V and 5 bases from J, the junction contained 4 bases not matched to a gene. CDR1 is LNHDA and CDR2 is SQIVND in the germline V gene (reference sequence). In DNA, the CDR3 is TGTGCCAGTAGTATAGGGTCTAGCGGGCACAATGAGCAGTTCTTC. Residues: CASSIGSSGHNEQFF.

This rearrangement joins TRBV28 to TRBJ2-2; 9 bases match TRBD1. This CDR3 comprises 13 residues. Trimming removed 6 bases from V and 6 bases from J; junction bases left unmatched: 2. The V gene's germline CDR1 is MDHEN and CDR2 SYDVKM. CDR3 nucleotides: TGTGCCAGCAGAGGACAGGGGCCCGGGGAGCTGTTTTTT. It codes for CASRGQGPGELFF.

The chain's CDR3 is CASSPRDRGTGNTIYF. In DNA, the CDR3 is TGCGCCAGCAGCCCCCGGGACAGGGGAACGGGAAACACCATATATTTT. The chain joins TRBV5-1 to TRBJ1-3; TRBD1 matches at 10 bases. CDR1 and CDR2 from the germline V gene are SGHRS and YFSETQ. CDR3 length: 16 residues. The V segment lost 4 bases and the J segment 4 bases; nucleotides outside the gene matches: 8.

J is TRBJ2-2 and V is TRBV7-9; TRBD2 might be the D (5 bases). The CDR3 runs to 17 residues. V was clipped by 5 bases and J by 3 bases, with 19 bases between them. The germline V gene encodes CDR1 SEHNR and CDR2 FQNEAQ (reference sequence). The CDR3 loop is CASSQQRTGSDTGELFF. As DNA, the CDR3 is TGTGCCAGCAGCCAGCAAAGGACTGGGAGTGACACCGGGGAGCTGTTTTTT.

The chain links TRBV11-2 to TRBJ1-4; no reliable D call. The V gene lost 3 bases and the J gene lost 6 bases, with 8 bases spanning the gap. Germline assignment: CDR1 SGHAT and CDR2 FQNNGV. This CDR3 comprises 13 residues. DNA for the CDR3: TGTGCCAGCAGCTTTCTGGAGGATGAAAAACTGTTTTTT. As protein: CASSFLEDEKLFF. Supplemented by reference TRBV11-2 and TRBJ1-4, the full variable domain reads EAGVAQSPRYKIIEKRQSVAFWCNPISGHATLYWYQQILGQGPKLLIQFQNNGVVDDSQLPKDRFSAERLKGVDSTLKIQPAKLEDSAVYLCASSFLEDEKLFFGSGTQLSVL.

This sequence joins TRBV30 and TRBJ2-5; D not resolved. The CDR3 loop spans 12 amino acids. Trimming shortened V by 2 bases and J by 3 bases, and 7 bases separated the two germline ends. Germline CDR1 is GTSNPN and CDR2 is SVGIG (reference sequence). The CDR3 spells CAWSQTKETQYF. CDR3 DNA sequence: TGTGCCTGGAGTCAGACAAAAGAGACCCAGTACTTC.

This clone was counted between two and nine times. The chain has TRBV20-1 and TRBJ2-7; tentatively, D is TRBD2 (6 bases). This CDR3 has 11 amino acids. From germline, CDR1 is DFQATT and CDR2 SNEGSKA (reference sequence). Here the CDR3 DNA reads TGCAGCGGACGAGGGACTCGCGAGCAGTACTTC. The encoded protein is CSGRGTREQYF.

The V and J genes are TRBV19 and TRBJ2-3; TRBD1 agrees at 9 bases. Per germline, CDR1 LNHDA and CDR2 SQIVND (reference sequence). V lost 4 bases to trimming and J lost 4 bases; unmatched junction nucleotides: 6. The CDR3 has 15 amino acids. CDR3 in DNA: TGTGCCAGTAGTAGCGGACAGGGGCGGGCAGATACGCAGTATTTT. Its translation is CASSSGQGRADTQYF.

The sample holds a few counts of this clone. The J gene is TRBJ2-6, the V gene TRBV19; no firm D call. Looked up from germline, CDR1 is LNHDA and CDR2 is SQIVND (reference sequence). This CDR3 has 17 amino acids. V was cut by 3 bases and J by 1 base, with 13 bases left in between. CDR3 residues: CASSITFLVSGANVLTF. The CDR3 DNA follows: TGTGCCAGTAGTATCACCTTTCTAGTGTCTGGGGCCAACGTCCTGACTTTC. Full variable domain (remainder filled in from reference TRBV19 and TRBJ2-6): DGGITQSPKYLFRKEGQNVTLSCEQNLNHDAMYWYRQDPGQGLRLIYYSQIVNDFQKGDIAEGYSVSREKKESFPLTVTSAQKNPTAFYLCASSITFLVSGANVLTFGAGSRLTVL.

J is TRBJ2-7 and V is TRBV4-3, with 7 bases aligning to TRBD2. The CDR3 has 14 residues. Trimming at V came to 2 bases and at J to 0 bases, leaving 1 base not matched to a gene. CDR1 is LGHNA and CDR2 is YSLEER in the germline V gene. DNA of the CDR3: TGCGCCAGCAGCCAACGACTAGCCTCCTACGAGCAGTACTTC. It yields the protein CASSQRLASYEQYF.

The chain employs TRBV28 and TRBJ2-3, with 10 positions matching TRBD2. This CDR3 contains 18 residues. V gave up 2 bases and J gave up 6 bases; unmatched junction bases: 14. CDR1 is MDHEN and CDR2 is SYDVKM in the germline V gene. For the CDR3, the DNA is TGTGCCAGCAGTTTAGCTCCCCTTCTAGCGGGAGATTTCGATACGCAGTATTTT. Translation gives CASSLAPLLAGDFDTQYF.